The text below deals with one T cell receptor beta chain. Method: immunoSEQ multiplex PCR; TCRdb's copy keeps in-frame clones and lacks some. The sample contains approximately 77,000 clones, around 80% of which appear only once. This specimen comes from a study of blood T cell repertoires in COVID-19. Study summary: COVID-19 samples collected from the United States, Italy and Spain covered acute and convalescent phases.

The CDR3 totals 12 residues. CDR1 is MDHEN, CDR2 SYDVKM, per germline. V was clipped by 3 bases and J by 6 bases, with 8 bases between them. This clonotype was obtained from a woman in her fifties or sixties with acute or convalescent COVID-19. This sequence joins TRBV28 and TRBJ1-2; no clear D gene. The sample comprised peripheral blood. CDR3 DNA sequence: TGTGCCAGCAGTTTGAGGCAGAATGGCTACACCTTC. It encodes CASSLRQNGYTF.